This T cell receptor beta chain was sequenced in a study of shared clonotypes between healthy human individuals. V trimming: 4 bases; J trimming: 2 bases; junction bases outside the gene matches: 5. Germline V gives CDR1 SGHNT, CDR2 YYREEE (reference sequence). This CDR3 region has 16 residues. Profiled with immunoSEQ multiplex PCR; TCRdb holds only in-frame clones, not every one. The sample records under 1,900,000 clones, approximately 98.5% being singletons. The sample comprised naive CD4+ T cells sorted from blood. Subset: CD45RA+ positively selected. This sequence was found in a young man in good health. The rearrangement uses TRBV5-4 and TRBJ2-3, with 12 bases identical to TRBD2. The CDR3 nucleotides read TGTGCCAGCAGCCGGACTAGCGGGGCACTCACAGATACGCAGTATTTT. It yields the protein CASSRTSGALTDTQYF.